This T cell receptor (beta chain) appears in the sequencing data of a study of blood T cell repertoires in COVID-19. Data came from immunoSEQ multiplex PCR; TCRdb stores just in-frame clones and leaves some out. The sample carries under 300,000 clones, approximately 86% recorded once. CDR1 and CDR2 (germline): LNHDA, SQIVND (reference sequence). The CDR3 is 14 amino acids. The germline V and J ends were trimmed by 7 bases and 0 bases, with 10 bases remaining between them. The chain combines TRBV19 with TRBJ1-5; TRBD1 is a possible D gene (6 bases). The TCR originated in a woman in her sixties or seventies with COVID-19, enrolled during active disease. The sample was peripheral blood. CDR3 coding DNA: TGTGCCAGTACAGGGGCTTATAGCAATCAGCCCCAGCATTTT. This encodes CASTGAYSNQPQHF.